This T cell receptor beta chain was sequenced for a study of T cells expressing NK-cell markers. Germline V CDR1 and CDR2: KGHDR, SFDVKD. The CDR3 contains 13 residues. Following a re-call of the 5' RACE reads, TCRdb has one entry per CDR3 protein and lacks DNA. Recorded here are roughly 450,000 distinct CDR3 sequences; the top ten clones represent roughly 1.4%. The sequence derives from a woman in her 50s in good health. Input material: blood T cells: a sorted CD56 or NKG2C T cell subset, CD4+ or CD8+ T cells, or bulk PBMC T cells (not recorded which). The genes are TRBV24-1 and TRBJ2-5; checking the TCRdb D call of TRBD1 is not possible without DNA. CDR3 amino acids: CATSEQGRETQYF.